This T cell receptor (beta chain) originates from a study of T cells expressing NK-cell markers (TCRdb year 2020). The study in broad terms: Three sorted T-cell subsets (CD3+CD56+NKG2C+, CD3+CD56+NKG2C- and CD3+CD56-NKG2C+) from fewer than 10 donors had their TCR beta-chain repertoires profiled. Among the eight sequenced donors, seven were HCMV-seropositive and one was HCMV-seronegative. The study sequenced eight donors, all healthy volunteers chosen at random: three men and five women. The libraries were sequenced on Illumina HiSeq 2000/2500, MiSeq or NextSeq, producing 2 x 150 bp reads.

For this clonotype: It lacks a known antigen.

Beyond this particular receptor, the publication reports: Whether the expanded NKG2C-expressing T cell clones were specific for HCMV antigens was left unclear. For roughly six donors, the dominant CD3+CD56+NKG2C+ clonotypes were among the top 10 CD8+ clonotypes and accounted for 1.0-7.0% of CD8+ T cells. Those dominant clonotypes were again the most abundant among CD3+CD56-NKG2C+ cells in a handful of donors, at about 28.3-60.1%.

CDR1 SGHTA and CDR2 FQGNSA are derived from the germline V gene. Counted from cysteine to phenylalanine, this CDR3 has 17 amino acids. The DNA is not on file. The data were produced on an Illumina HiSeq 2000. TCR beta cDNA libraries were prepared using 5'RACE template switching, which introduced a universal primer site and unique molecular identifiers. cDNA synthesis was primed from the TCR beta constant segment and was followed by two successive PCR amplification steps. The paper's data handling went like this. MIGEC was used to demultiplex reads and group the reads by UMI, and MiTCR was used to assemble and quantify clonotypes. To exclude erroneous sequences, any TCR cDNA sequence not supported by at least two reads was discarded. The tcR package was used for downstream repertoire analysis, and clonotypes were matched between fractions using CDR3 nucleotide sequence together with V segment. Antigen specificity was annotated against VDJdb with VDJmatch, allowing one amino acid substitution in CDR3. TCRdb reprocessed the raw reads; every CDR3 protein sequence is a single record, and DNA is not supplied. TCRdb's processing, not the authors' own work, is the source of the V and J calls. This sample's listing comprises 150,000 to 200,000 distinct CDR3 sequences. The ten top clones hold less than 20% of the sample.

HCMV-specific IgG was detected in serum with a commercial ELISA kit to determine HCMV serostatus. Peripheral blood mononuclear cells were isolated from blood by Ficoll density gradient centrifugation. Specimen: blood T cells: a sorted CD56 or NKG2C T cell subset, CD4+ or CD8+ T cells, or bulk PBMC T cells (not recorded which). The receptor chain draws on TRBV7-2 and TRBJ1-5; with no DNA, the TCRdb D assignment of TRBD1 cannot be verified. The source is a woman between 18 and 70 years old in good health. The CDR3 protein is CASSLVPEQGLHQPQHF. The full variable domain, completed from the reference TRBV7-2 and TRBJ1-5 proteins outside the CDR3, reads GAGVSQSPSNKVTEKGKDVELRCDPISGHTALYWYRQSLGQGLEFLIYFQGNSAPDKSGLPSDRFSAERTGGSVSTLTIQRTQQEDSAVYLCASSLVPEQGLHQPQHFGDGTRLSIL.